This TCR beta chain was observed in a study of CD8+CD57+ T cells in acquired aplastic anemia. Flow cytometry had shown expanded CD8+CD57+ cells in the patients chosen for sequencing. It was genomic DNA that served as the template for profiling TCR beta VDJ and CDR3. TCRdb recomputed calls from the reads with MiXCR, one row per CDR3 protein. The sample has hundreds of thousands of distinct CDR3 sequences; 45% to 65% are singletons. The CDR3 runs to 12 residues. Germline V gene sequence: CDR1 MGHDK, CDR2 SYGVNS. This TCR derives from a human donor with aplastic anemia. Sequences were obtained from sorted CD4+, CD8+, or CD8+CD57+ T cells (not recorded which) from PBMCs. The chain recombines TRBV25-1 with TRBJ2-4, with D possibly called TRBD1 or TRBD2 (5 bases each). The J call may not be correct, given that the DNA end is closer to TRBJ2-5. The CDR3 DNA sequence: TGTGCCAGCAGTGAGCCCGGGGCGACCCAGTACTTC. Translating it yields CASSEPGATQYF.